These T cell receptor beta chains were read from a single sample in a study of regulatory T cells in long-lasting Graves disease. Using its own MiXCR run on the multiplex PCR reads, TCRdb lists one record per CDR3 protein. The profile shows fewer than 550,000 distinct CDR3 sequences, roughly 15% of them singletons. A further study also used this sample, focusing on T cells in Graves' hyperthyroidism and ophthalmopathy.

This specimen consisted of peripheral blood mononuclear cells (PBMCs), obtained at new diagnosis, from a patient treated with antithyroid drugs. The receptors derive from a woman aged 18 to 35 with Graves disease. Each CDR3 is given with its conserved first and last residue. A D gene is named only where the DNA matches it firmly. For some rows the clone size is stated as once, few or many, or as a class when expanded; others skip it.

clone_size,d_call,v_call,j_call,cdr3_aa,cdr3_nt
NA,NA,TRBV14,TRBJ1-4,CASSVRRMEGGKLFF,TGTGCCAGCAGCGTACGACGGATGGAAGGCGGAAAACTGTTTTTT
many,TRBD1,TRBV6-5,TRBJ2-3,CASSYSAWDREVFWFLTDTQYF,TGTGCCAGCAGTTACTCAGCGTGGGACAGGGAAGTATTTTGGTTTCTCACAGATACGCAGTATTTT
NA,NA,TRBV6-2/TRBV6-3,TRBJ2-7,CASMDRPKNYEQYF,TGTGCCAGCATGGACCGTCCAAAGAACTACGAGCAGTACTTC
NA,TRBD2,TRBV20-1,TRBJ2-5,CSARDYSTTSGETQYF,TGCAGTGCTAGAGATTATTCCACAACTAGCGGGGAGACCCAGTACTTC
NA,NA,TRBV18,TRBJ2-2,CASSQTRLGPGELFF,TGTGCCAGCTCACAAACCCGACTCGGCCCCGGGGAGCTGTTTTTT
NA,TRBD2,TRBV28,TRBJ2-1,CASSRFGLAGVSYNEQFF,TGTGCCAGCAGCCGGTTCGGACTAGCGGGAGTCTCCTACAATGAGCAGTTCTTC
many,NA,TRBV12-3/TRBV12-4,TRBJ2-7,CASTQTGRIYEQYF,TGTGCCAGCACCCAAACAGGGAGGATCTACGAGCAGTACTTC
few,TRBD2,TRBV6-5,TRBJ2-5,CASSYLSGSTETQYF,TGTGCCAGCAGTTACCTTAGCGGGAGTACAGAGACCCAGTACTTC
many,NA,TRBV28,TRBJ1-1,CASRQSIMNTEAFF,TGTGCCAGCAGACAGTCGATCATGAACACTGAAGCTTTCTTT
many,NA,TRBV29-1,TRBJ2-1,CSVHLSSYNEQFF,TGCAGCGTCCACCTGAGCTCCTACAATGAGCAGTTCTTC
many,NA,TRBV7-9,TRBJ2-1,CASSHNFAGYNEQFF,TGTGCCAGCAGCCACAACTTTGCGGGGTACAATGAGCAGTTCTTC
few,NA,TRBV5-6,TRBJ2-3,CASSLDYADTQYF,TGTGCCAGCAGCTTGGACTACGCAGATACGCAGTATTTT
NA,TRBD2,TRBV12-5,TRBJ2-1,CASGLVGLAGNNEQFF,TGTGCTAGTGGTTTGGTAGGACTAGCGGGGAACAATGAGCAGTTCTTC
NA,NA,TRBV5-1,TRBJ2-1,CASSLRPGPALSSYNEQFF,TGCGCCAGCAGCCTGAGACCGGGACCAGCGTTGAGCTCCTACAATGAGCAGTTCTTC
many,TRBD1,TRBV11-2,TRBJ1-1,CASSLGFGTVDEAFF,TGTGCCAGCAGCTTAGGGTTCGGGACAGTAGATGAAGCTTTCTTT
NA,NA,TRBV7-2,TRBJ2-7,CASSWAGGAYEQYF,TGTGCCAGCAGCTGGGCGGGTGGGGCCTACGAGCAGTACTTC
many,NA,TRBV7-3,TRBJ1-1,CASSLTPLVIGTEAFF,TGTGCCAGCAGCTTAACCCCCTTAGTAATTGGCACTGAAGCTTTCTTT
few,TRBD1,TRBV7-9,TRBJ2-7,CASSERDSPSYEQYF,TGTGCCAGCAGCGAACGGGACAGTCCCTCCTACGAGCAGTACTTC
NA,TRBD1,TRBV7-8,TRBJ2-7,CASSLVTSGTGGDEQYF,TGTGCCAGCAGCTTGGTTACTTCAGGGACAGGGGGTGACGAGCAGTACTTC
few,NA,TRBV6-1,TRBJ2-1,CASSSRIHYNEQFF,TGTGCCAGCAGCAGTAGGATTCACTACAATGAGCAGTTCTTC
many,NA,TRBV20-1,TRBJ1-1,CSAAGPKGNTEAFF,TGCAGTGCTGCCGGGCCAAAGGGGAACACTGAAGCTTTCTTT
many,NA,TRBV28,TRBJ2-3,CASSSRTGTDTQYF,TGTGCCAGCAGTTCGAGGACCGGCACAGATACGCAGTATTTT
NA,TRBD2,TRBV14,TRBJ2-4,CASSQTGGRDIQYF,TGTGCCAGCAGCCAAACGGGAGGGAGGGACATTCAGTACTTC
many,NA,TRBV7-2,TRBJ2-1,CASSLVRTNNEQFF,TGTGCCAGCAGCTTAGTCCGGACTAACAATGAGCAGTTCTTC
few,NA,TRBV7-2,TRBJ2-3,CASSSKGFPTQYF,TGTGCCAGCAGCAGCAAGGGGTTTCCCACGCAGTATTTT
many,NA,TRBV19,TRBJ2-2,CASSIGGYTGELFF,TGTGCCAGTAGTATCGGAGGGTACACCGGGGAGCTGTTTTTT
few,TRBD1,TRBV4-3,TRBJ2-1,CASSQPGQMQFF,TGCGCCAGCAGCCAACCGGGACAGATGCAGTTCTTC
NA,NA,TRBV9,TRBJ2-3,CASSVEGTTSTDTQYF,TGTGCCAGCAGCGTAGAGGGAACAACAAGCACAGATACGCAGTATTTT
many,NA,TRBV27,TRBJ2-2,CASSLLSVNTGELFF,TGTGCCAGCAGTTTATTGTCGGTGAACACCGGGGAGCTGTTTTTT
many,TRBD1,TRBV18,TRBJ2-5,CASSPQQGARETQYF,TGTGCCAGCTCACCGCAACAGGGGGCTAGAGAGACCCAGTACTTC
NA,NA,TRBV4-1,TRBJ2-7,CASSQDLGNFYEQYF,TGCGCCAGCAGCCAAGATCTGGGGAACTTCTACGAGCAGTACTTC
few,NA,TRBV28,TRBJ1-2,CASSFGGLYGYTF,TGTGCCAGCAGTTTTGGGGGATTGTATGGCTACACCTTC
many,TRBD2,TRBV11-2,TRBJ2-3,CASTLRTPTSGSSTDTQYF,TGTGCCAGCACCTTAAGGACTCCGACTAGCGGGAGTTCCACAGATACGCAGTATTTT
many,NA,TRBV2,TRBJ2-5,CASIGVSIQGSEYQETQYF,TGTGCCAGCATAGGGGTTAGCATCCAGGGGTCGGAGTACCAAGAGACCCAGTACTTC
many,TRBD2,TRBV5-1,TRBJ2-1,CASSSGLAGGPNNEQFF,TGCGCCAGCAGCTCCGGACTAGCGGGAGGGCCGAACAATGAGCAGTTCTTC
many,NA,TRBV5-1,TRBJ1-2,CASSASYRRIYGYTF,TGCGCCAGCAGCGCAAGTTACAGGAGGATCTATGGCTACACCTTC
NA,TRBD1,TRBV29-1,TRBJ2-3,CSVRPGQGTDTQYF,TGCAGCGTTCGGCCGGGACAGGGGACAGATACGCAGTATTTT
many,NA,TRBV28,TRBJ1-5,CAVGSNQPQHF,TGTGCGGTGGGAAGCAATCAGCCCCAGCATTTT
many,TRBD1,TRBV29-1,TRBJ2-7,CSVVQGAGYEQYF,TGCAGCGTTGTGCAGGGGGCTGGCTACGAGCAGTACTTC
NA,TRBD2,TRBV27,TRBJ2-3,CASTPTSGLHPDTQYF,TGTGCCAGCACCCCCACTAGCGGACTACACCCAGATACGCAGTATTTT
many,TRBD2,TRBV27,TRBJ2-3,CASSRLAGIVTDTQYF,TGTGCCAGCAGTAGACTAGCGGGAATTGTTACAGATACGCAGTATTTT
few,NA,TRBV29-1,TRBJ1-1,CSVDGWAAEAFF,TGCAGCGTTGATGGCTGGGCCGCTGAAGCTTTCTTT
many,NA,TRBV6-2/TRBV6-3,TRBJ1-1,CASSYSYRKNTEAFF,TGTGCCAGCAGTTACTCGTACAGGAAGAACACTGAAGCTTTCTTT
few,TRBD1,TRBV4-1,TRBJ1-1,CASSHPGQGILNTEAFF,TGCGCCAGCAGCCACCCTGGACAGGGTATACTGAACACTGAAGCTTTCTTT
many,NA,TRBV2,TRBJ2-1,CASSSRNYNEQFF,TGTGCCAGCAGTTCCCGGAACTACAATGAGCAGTTCTTC
NA,NA,TRBV6-1,TRBJ2-2,CASSLRGGGELFF,TGTGCCAGCAGCTTAAGGGGTGGCGGGGAGCTGTTTTTT
NA,NA,TRBV29-1,TRBJ1-2,CSVKQGTYGYTF,TGCAGCGTGAAACAGGGTACTTATGGCTACACCTTC
many,TRBD2,TRBV29-1,TRBJ2-1,CSGGLAGVSNEQFF,TGCAGCGGAGGACTAGCGGGAGTGAGCAATGAGCAGTTCTTC
NA,NA,TRBV5-5,TRBJ1-1,CASARREFLIAEAFF,TGTGCCAGCGCGCGGAGGGAATTTTTGATCGCTGAAGCTTTCTTT